This TCR beta chain was obtained from a study of blood T cells in healthy people across ages. Primed by a sample-barcoded 5' primer and a J-beta primer mix, a second PCR proceeded for about 7 to 11 cycles. TCRdb processed the 5' RACE reads anew with MiXCR; each CDR3 protein has one entry. The table lists some 1,800,000 distinct CDR3 sequences, more than 35% of them singletons. The receptor was isolated from a human donor in good health. The sample consisted of blood.

The CDR3 spells CASSPRAGAGNIQYF. CDR3 nucleotide sequence: TGTGCCAGCAGCCCTAGGGCGGGGGCGGGGAACATTCAGTACTTC. The chain is built from TRBV7-9 and TRBJ2-4; the D gene is possibly TRBD2 (7 bases). Germline assignment: CDR1 SEHNR and CDR2 FQNEAQ (reference sequence). V lost 5 bases, J lost 7 bases, and 18 bases lay in between. The CDR3 spans 15 residues.